Listed below are T cell receptor beta chains from one sample, sequenced in a study of shared clonotypes between healthy human individuals. Here immunoSEQ multiplex PCR was the method, and the copy in TCRdb shows in-frame clones only, minus some. Found here are approximately 640,000 clones, 72% of them singletons; the top ten hold approximately 1.8%. The sequenced sample was memory CD4+ T cells sorted from blood. Receptors were obtained from a woman younger than 45 in good health. CDR3s include the opening cysteine and the closing phenylalanine or tryptophan. D genes are given only for firm matches. Clone size is not always given. Where it is, it says once, few, many or a class for expanded clones.

v_call	j_call	clone_size	d_call	cdr3_aa	cdr3_nt
TRBV7-9	TRBJ1-1	once	-	CASSHGGDEAFF	TGTGCCAGCAGCCACGGAGGAGATGAAGCTTTCTTT
TRBV10-1	TRBJ1-2	-	-	CASSDSLSSYGYTF	TGCGCCAGCAGCGACAGCTTAAGCTCCTATGGCTACACCTTC
TRBV5-1	TRBJ2-1	-	-	CASSLTWQGGNEQFF	TGTGCCAGCAGCCTAACCTGGCAGGGGGGGAATGAGCAGTTCTTC
TRBV18	TRBJ1-4	-	-	CASSPPGATNEKLFF	TGTGCCAGCTCACCACCGGGGGCAACTAATGAAAAACTGTTTTTT
TRBV6-1	TRBJ2-1	-	TRBD2	CASSSGTSGNNEQFF	TGTGCCAGCAGCTCGGGGACTAGCGGGAACAATGAGCAGTTCTTC
TRBV5-6	TRBJ1-2	-	TRBD1	CASSLGDRHYGYTF	TGTGCCAGCAGTTTGGGGGACAGACACTATGGCTACACCTTC
TRBV5-4	TRBJ2-5	once	-	CASSFVETRETQYF	TGTGCCAGCAGCTTCGTTGAGACTCGAGAGACCCAGTACTTC
TRBV27	TRBJ2-1	-	-	CASSLKPPSDSSYNEQFF	TGTGCCAGCAGTTTAAAGCCCCCTAGCGATTCCTCCTACAATGAGCAGTTCTTC
TRBV25-1	TRBJ2-3	-	-	CASSDATTDTQYF	TGTGCCAGCAGTGATGCAACCACAGATACGCAGTATTTT
TRBV29-1	TRBJ1-2	-	TRBD1	CSVATLGQGAYTF	TGCAGCGTTGCTACCTTGGGACAGGGGGCTTACACCTTC
TRBV2	TRBJ2-1	-	TRBD2	CASSARSGNHNEQFF	TGTGCCAGCAGTGCGAGGAGCGGGAACCACAATGAGCAGTTCTTC
TRBV7-7	TRBJ2-3	-	-	CASSLSLAHTDTQYF	TGTGCCAGCAGCTTATCACTAGCACACACGGATACGCAGTATTTT
TRBV27	TRBJ1-2	few	-	CASSWDGNYGYTF	TGTGCCAGCAGTTGGGACGGAAACTATGGCTACACCTTC
TRBV2	TRBJ1-5	-	TRBD1	CASRQGDSRNQPQHF	TGTGCCAGCAGGCAAGGGGACAGTCGCAATCAGCCCCAGCATTTT
TRBV2	TRBJ1-3	-	TRBD1	CASNPVGDSLVPTIYF	TGTGCCAGCAATCCCGTAGGGGACAGCCTCGTACCCACCATATATTTT